The 14 T cell receptor beta chains below come from one sample, sequenced in a study of blood T cell repertoires in COVID-19. Profiled with immunoSEQ multiplex PCR; TCRdb holds only in-frame clones, not every one. This sample yields hundreds of thousands of clones, of which around 87% are seen a single time; over 2% belongs to the top ten. Sequencing used PBMCs or T cells enriched from blood (not recorded which). These receptors came from a woman aged 18-29 years who had recovered from COVID-19.

The J gene is TRBJ2-7, the V gene TRBV5-1, with TRBD1 matching 10 bases. Germline trimming cut 4 bases from V and 5 bases from J; bases unmatched to any gene: 6. The CDR3 has 14 amino acids. CDR1 and CDR2 from the germline V gene are SGHRS and YFSETQ. CDR3 nucleotide sequence: TGCGCCAGCAGCCCCGGGACAGGGGACGACGAGCAGTACTTC. The encoded protein is CASSPGTGDDEQYF.

J is TRBJ1-1 and V is TRBV27, with 7 bases lining up with TRBD1. Germline V gene data show CDR1 as MNHEY and CDR2 as SMNVEV (reference sequence). V trimming: 5 bases; J trimming: 4 bases; junction bases outside the gene matches: 10. This CDR3 is built from 15 residues. The CDR3 region is CASSVRGQWPTEAFF. The CDR3 bases are TGTGCCAGCAGTGTCCGGGGACAGTGGCCCACTGAAGCTTTCTTT.

The genes are TRBV15 and TRBJ2-3; 7 bases are a match to TRBD2. The CDR3 totals 17 residues. V was clipped by 0 bases and J by 0 bases; unmatched bases: 6. Looked up from germline, CDR1 is LNHNV and CDR2 is YYDKDF (reference sequence). CDR3 sequence: CATSREGRETSTDTQYF. The DNA for the CDR3 is TGTGCCACCAGCAGAGAAGGGAGGGAAACTAGCACAGATACGCAGTATTTT.

In regard to this clone: A read error may produce the germline difference seen at one junction end. This rearrangement joins TRBV7-7 to TRBJ2-1; D is uncertain. Germline loops: CDR1 SSHAT, CDR2 FNYEAQ (reference sequence). This CDR3 region has 15 residues. The CDR3 sequence is CASSSDFSSYNEQFF. The DNA of the CDR3 is TGTGCTAGCAGCTCCGACTTTAGCTCCTACAATGAGCAGTTCTTC.

The chain employs TRBV6-5 and TRBJ1-2, with a possible D match to TRBD1 (5 bases). The V end was cut by 6 bases, the J end by 3 bases, with 11 bases between. Germline CDR1 reads MNHEY; CDR2 reads SVGAGI. The CDR3 totals 13 residues. This chain's CDR3 is CASRAAGYYGYTF. The CDR3 region has the DNA TGTGCCAGCAGAGCAGCAGGGTACTATGGCTACACCTTC.

The CDR3 spells CATSRDQGGTGELFF. CDR3 DNA sequence: TGTGCCACCAGCAGAGATCAGGGAGGGACCGGGGAGCTGTTTTTT. The rearrangement uses TRBV15 and TRBJ2-2; 7 positions agree with TRBD2. Germline V gene lookup returns CDR1 LNHNV and CDR2 YYDKDF (reference sequence). The V and J ends lost 0 bases and 5 bases, in that order; junction bases with no gene match: 3. The CDR3 is 15 amino acids.

The chain recombines TRBV2 with TRBJ1-5; 9 nucleotides match TRBD1. The CDR3 has 15 residues. CDR1 is SNHLY and CDR2 is FYNNEI in the germline V gene. V shed 1 base, J shed 4 bases, and the junction held 2 bases outside the gene matches. In DNA form, the CDR3 reads TGTGCCAGCAGTGAAGACAGGGGGCCTAATCAGCCCCAGCATTTT. Translated: CASSEDRGPNQPQHF.

The chain is built from TRBV28 and TRBJ1-2; 8 bases map to TRBD1. The CDR3 runs to 15 residues. V trimming: 6 bases; J trimming: 4 bases; junction bases outside the gene matches: 10. Germline assignment: CDR1 MDHEN and CDR2 SYDVKM. CDR3 region: CASRGPGQVRYGYTF. The CDR3 region has the DNA TGTGCCAGCAGAGGTCCGGGACAGGTCCGCTATGGCTACACCTTC.

This sequence joins TRBV5-1 and TRBJ1-6; D possibly corresponds to TRBD1 (6 bases). V was cut by 7 bases and J by 10 bases, with 18 bases left in between. CDR1 and CDR2 (germline): SGHRS, YFSETQ. The CDR3 has 14 residues. The CDR3 protein is CASQITGYDSPLHF. In nucleotides, the CDR3 is TGCGCCAGCCAAATAACAGGGTACGACTCACCCCTCCACTTT.

The chain carries TRBV5-1 and TRBJ2-5; weak D call: TRBD1 (6 bases). Per the germline V gene, CDR1 is SGHRS and CDR2 is YFSETQ. Trimming removed 5 bases at V and 4 bases at J, with 24 bases between. The CDR3 sequence is 17 residues long. The chain's CDR3 is CASRMRSDRWEPETQYF. The DNA of the CDR3 is TGCGCCAGCAGAATGAGATCCGACAGGTGGGAGCCAGAGACCCAGTACTTC.

This clone has only a few counts. The chain has TRBV19 and TRBJ2-7; 12 bases are a match to TRBD1. Germline V CDR1 and CDR2: LNHDA, SQIVND (reference sequence). The CDR3 runs to 14 residues. J gave up 8 bases and V 10 bases, and 12 bases lay outside the gene matches. CDR3 protein: CATEGGQGASKQYF. The CDR3, as DNA: TGTGCCACCGAGGGGGGACAGGGGGCGAGCAAGCAGTACTTC.

This sequence joins TRBV15 and TRBJ1-1; 9 bases agree with TRBD1. Losses at the gene ends were 2 bases for V and 4 bases for J; bases not matched to a gene: 5. Germline CDR1 and CDR2: LNHNV and YYDKDF (reference sequence). This CDR3 is 15 amino acids long. CDR3 bases: TGTGCCACCAGCAGAAACCGACAGGGGGGCACTGAAGCTTTCTTT. Its protein is CATSRNRQGGTEAFF.

The V gene is TRBV5-1, the J gene TRBJ1-3; no definite D call. Trimming removed 8 bases at V and 4 bases at J, with 13 bases between. Germline V gene lookup returns CDR1 SGHRS and CDR2 YFSETQ. The CDR3 is 13 residues long. Written as DNA, the CDR3 is TGCGCCAGTCAAAGAGAATTGGGAAACACCATATATTTT. This codes for CASQRELGNTIYF. Filled out from reference TRBV5-1 and TRBJ1-3, the complete variable domain reads KAGVTQTPRYLIKTRGQQVTLSCSPISGHRSVSWYQQTPGQGLQFLFEYFSETQRNKGNFPGRFSGRQFSNSRSEMNVSTLELGDSALYLCASQRELGNTIYFGEGSWLTVV.

J is TRBJ1-4 and V is TRBV19; 7 nucleotides agree with TRBD1. Per the germline V gene, CDR1 is LNHDA and CDR2 is SQIVND (reference sequence). The CDR3 is 15 residues long. J gave up 5 bases and V 3 bases, and 6 bases lay outside the gene matches. The CDR3 DNA reads TGTGCCAGTAGTATGTCAGGGGGGCGAAATGAAAAACTGTTTTTT. The encoded protein is CASSMSGGRNEKLFF. Complete variable domain (other parts from reference TRBV19 and TRBJ1-4): DGGITQSPKYLFRKEGQNVTLSCEQNLNHDAMYWYRQDPGQGLRLIYYSQIVNDFQKGDIAEGYSVSREKKESFPLTVTSAQKNPTAFYLCASSMSGGRNEKLFFGSGTQLSVL.